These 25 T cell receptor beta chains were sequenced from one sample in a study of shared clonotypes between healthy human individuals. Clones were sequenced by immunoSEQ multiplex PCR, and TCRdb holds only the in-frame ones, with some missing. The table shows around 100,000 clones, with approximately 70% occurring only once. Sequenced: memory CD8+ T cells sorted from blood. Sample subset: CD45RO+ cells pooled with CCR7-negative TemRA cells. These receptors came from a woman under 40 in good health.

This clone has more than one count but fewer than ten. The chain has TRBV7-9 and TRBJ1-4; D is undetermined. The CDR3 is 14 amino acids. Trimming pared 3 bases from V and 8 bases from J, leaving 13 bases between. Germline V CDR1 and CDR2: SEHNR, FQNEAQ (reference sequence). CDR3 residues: CASSLMMVTEKLFF. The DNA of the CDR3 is TGTGCCAGCAGCTTGATGATGGTGACCGAAAAACTGTTTTTT.

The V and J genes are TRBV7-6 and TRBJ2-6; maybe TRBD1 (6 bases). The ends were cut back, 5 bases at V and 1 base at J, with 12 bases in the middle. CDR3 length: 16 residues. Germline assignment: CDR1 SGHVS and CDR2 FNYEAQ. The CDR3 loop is CASSPSTGSGANVLTF. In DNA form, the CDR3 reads TGTGCCAGCAGCCCCTCCACAGGGTCTGGGGCCAACGTCCTGACTTTC.

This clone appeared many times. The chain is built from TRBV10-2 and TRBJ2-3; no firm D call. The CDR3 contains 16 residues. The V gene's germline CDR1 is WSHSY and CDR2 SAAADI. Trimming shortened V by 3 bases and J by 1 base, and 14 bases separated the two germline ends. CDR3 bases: TGCGCCAGCAGTGAATCCTCGGGTTGGGGCACAGATACGCAGTATTTT. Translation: CASSESSGWGTDTQYF.

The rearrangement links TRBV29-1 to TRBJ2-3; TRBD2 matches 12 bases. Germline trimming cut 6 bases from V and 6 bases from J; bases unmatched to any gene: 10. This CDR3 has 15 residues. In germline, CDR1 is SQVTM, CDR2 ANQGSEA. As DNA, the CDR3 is TGCAGCGTCCCTAGTCCTAGCGGGAGGGGCGATACGCAGTATTTT. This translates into CSVPSPSGRGDTQYF.

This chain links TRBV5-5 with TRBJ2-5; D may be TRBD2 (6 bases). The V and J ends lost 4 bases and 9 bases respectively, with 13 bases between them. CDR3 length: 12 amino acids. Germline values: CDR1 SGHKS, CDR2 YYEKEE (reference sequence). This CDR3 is CASSTPGEAQYF. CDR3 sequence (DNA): TGTGCCAGCAGCACCCCGGGGGAGGCCCAGTACTTC. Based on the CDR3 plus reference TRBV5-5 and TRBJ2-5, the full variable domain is DAGVTQSPTHLIKTRGQQVTLRCSPISGHKSVSWYQQVLGQGPQFIFQYYEKEERGRGNFPDRFSARQFPNYSSELNVNALLLGDSALYLCASSTPGEAQYFGPGTRLLVL.

This chain's CDR3 is CASSRHGGQGTATQQYF. The CDR3 region has the DNA TGCGCCAGCAGCCGACATGGGGGACAGGGCACCGCGACCCAGCAGTACTTC. The chain is built from TRBV4-1 and TRBJ2-7; TRBD1 agrees at 9 bases. The CDR3 consists of 17 residues. V dropped 4 bases and J dropped 8; count of bases not matched to a gene: 18. Germline values: CDR1 MGHRA, CDR2 YSYEKL.

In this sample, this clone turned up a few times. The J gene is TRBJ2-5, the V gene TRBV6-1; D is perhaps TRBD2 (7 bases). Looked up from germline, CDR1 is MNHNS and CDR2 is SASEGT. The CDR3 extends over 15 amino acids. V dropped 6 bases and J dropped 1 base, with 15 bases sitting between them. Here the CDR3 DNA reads TGTGCCAGCAGCCGCAGGGGAGGGGGCCAAGAGACCCAGTACTTC. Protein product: CASSRRGGGQETQYF.

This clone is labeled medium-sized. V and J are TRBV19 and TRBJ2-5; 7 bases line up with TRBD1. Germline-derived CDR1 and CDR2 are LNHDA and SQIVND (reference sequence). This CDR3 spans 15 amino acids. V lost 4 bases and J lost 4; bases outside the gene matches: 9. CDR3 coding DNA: TGTGCCAGTAGTAAGTGGCAGGGGGATCCAGAGACCCAGTACTTC. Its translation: CASSKWQGDPETQYF.

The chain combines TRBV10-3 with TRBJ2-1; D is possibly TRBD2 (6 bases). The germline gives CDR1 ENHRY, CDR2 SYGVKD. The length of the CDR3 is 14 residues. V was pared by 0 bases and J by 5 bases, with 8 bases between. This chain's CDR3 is CAISESRDHNEQFF. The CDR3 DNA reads TGTGCCATCAGTGAGTCGCGGGACCACAATGAGCAGTTCTTC.

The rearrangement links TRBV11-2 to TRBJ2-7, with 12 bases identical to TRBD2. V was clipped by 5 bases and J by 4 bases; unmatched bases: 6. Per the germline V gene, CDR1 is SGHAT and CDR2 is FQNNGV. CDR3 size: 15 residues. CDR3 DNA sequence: TGTGCCAGCAGCCACCGGACTAGCGGGATATACGAGCAGTACTTC. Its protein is CASSHRTSGIYEQYF. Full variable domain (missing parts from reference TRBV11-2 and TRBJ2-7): EAGVAQSPRYKIIEKRQSVAFWCNPISGHATLYWYQQILGQGPKLLIQFQNNGVVDDSQLPKDRFSAERLKGVDSTLKIQPAKLEDSAVYLCASSHRTSGIYEQYFGPGTRLTVT.

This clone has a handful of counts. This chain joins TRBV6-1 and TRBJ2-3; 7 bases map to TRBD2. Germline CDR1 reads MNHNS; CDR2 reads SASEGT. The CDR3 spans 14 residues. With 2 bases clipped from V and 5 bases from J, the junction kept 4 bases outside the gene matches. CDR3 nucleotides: TGTGCCAGCAGTGAACAGGGAGGGCAAGATACGCAGTATTTT. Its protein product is CASSEQGGQDTQYF.

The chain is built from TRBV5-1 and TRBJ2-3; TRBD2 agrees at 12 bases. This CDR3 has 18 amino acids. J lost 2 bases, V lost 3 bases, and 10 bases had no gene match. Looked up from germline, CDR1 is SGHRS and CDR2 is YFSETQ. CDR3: CASSSGTSGSRATDTQYF. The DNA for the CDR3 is TGCGCCAGCAGCTCCGGGACTAGCGGGTCCAGGGCCACAGATACGCAGTATTTT.

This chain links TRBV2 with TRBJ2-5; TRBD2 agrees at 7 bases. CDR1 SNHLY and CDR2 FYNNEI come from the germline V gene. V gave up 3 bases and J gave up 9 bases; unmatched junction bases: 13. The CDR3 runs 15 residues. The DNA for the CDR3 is TGTGCCAGCAGTGAGTTGACTAGCCTCACCACACCCCAGTACTTC. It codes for CASSELTSLTTPQYF.

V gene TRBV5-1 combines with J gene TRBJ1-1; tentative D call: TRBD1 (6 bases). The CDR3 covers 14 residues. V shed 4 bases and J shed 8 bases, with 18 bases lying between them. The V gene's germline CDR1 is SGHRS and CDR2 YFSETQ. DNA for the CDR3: TGCGCCAGCAGCCCCGGGACATTCACGGGGGAAGCTTTCTTT. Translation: CASSPGTFTGEAFF.

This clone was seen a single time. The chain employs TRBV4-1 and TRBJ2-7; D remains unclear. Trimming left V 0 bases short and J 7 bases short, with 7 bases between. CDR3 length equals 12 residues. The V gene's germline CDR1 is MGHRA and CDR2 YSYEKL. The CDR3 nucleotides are TGCGCCAGCAGCCAAGAAGGGTTAGAGCAGTACTTC. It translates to CASSQEGLEQYF.

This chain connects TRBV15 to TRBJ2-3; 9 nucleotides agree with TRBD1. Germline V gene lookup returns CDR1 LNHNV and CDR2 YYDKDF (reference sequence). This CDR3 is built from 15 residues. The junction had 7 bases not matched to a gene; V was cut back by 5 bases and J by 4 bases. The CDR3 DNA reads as TGTGCCACCAGCCCCGGACAGGGGAACGCAGATACGCAGTATTTT. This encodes CATSPGQGNADTQYF.

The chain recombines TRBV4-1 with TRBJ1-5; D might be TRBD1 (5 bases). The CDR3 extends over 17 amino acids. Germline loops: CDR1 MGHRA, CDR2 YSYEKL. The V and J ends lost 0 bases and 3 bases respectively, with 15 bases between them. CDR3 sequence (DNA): TGCGCCAGCAGCCAAGATGGGGGGTTGGGGTACAATCAGCCCCAGCATTTT. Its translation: CASSQDGGLGYNQPQHF.

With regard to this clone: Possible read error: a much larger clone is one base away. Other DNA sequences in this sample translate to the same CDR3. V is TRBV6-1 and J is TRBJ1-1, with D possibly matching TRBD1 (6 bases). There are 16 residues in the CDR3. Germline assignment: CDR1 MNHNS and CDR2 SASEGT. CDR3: CASSEEEGGGNTEAFF. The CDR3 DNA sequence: TGTGCCAGCAGTGAAGAGGAAGGAGGGGGGAACACTGAAGCTTTTTTT.

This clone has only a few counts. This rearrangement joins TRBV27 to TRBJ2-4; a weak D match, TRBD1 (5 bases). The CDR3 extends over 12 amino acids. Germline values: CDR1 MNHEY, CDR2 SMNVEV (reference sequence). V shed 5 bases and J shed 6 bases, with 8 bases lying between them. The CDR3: CASSPQGNIQYF. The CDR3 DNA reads TGTGCCAGCAGTCCTCAGGGAAACATTCAGTACTTC.

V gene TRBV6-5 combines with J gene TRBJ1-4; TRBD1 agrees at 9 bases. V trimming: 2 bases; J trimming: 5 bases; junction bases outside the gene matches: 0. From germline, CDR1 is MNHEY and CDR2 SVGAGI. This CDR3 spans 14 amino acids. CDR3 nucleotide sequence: TGTGCCAGCAGTTACGGGACAGGGAATGAAAAACTGTTTTTT. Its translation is CASSYGTGNEKLFF.

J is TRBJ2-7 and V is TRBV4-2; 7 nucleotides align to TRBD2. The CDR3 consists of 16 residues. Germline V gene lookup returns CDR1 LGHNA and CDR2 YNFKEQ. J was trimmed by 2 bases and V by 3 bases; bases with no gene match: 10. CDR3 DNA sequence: TGTGCCAGCAGCCAGAACCTGGGACTACCTCCCTACGAGCAGTACTTC. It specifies CASSQNLGLPPYEQYF.

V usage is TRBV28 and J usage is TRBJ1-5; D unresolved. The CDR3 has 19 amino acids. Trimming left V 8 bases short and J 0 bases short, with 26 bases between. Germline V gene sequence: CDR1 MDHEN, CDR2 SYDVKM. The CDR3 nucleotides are TGTGCCAGCGATAACGAAGGACTCTTTGGCGCCGATAGCAATCAGCCCCAGCATTTT. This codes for CASDNEGLFGADSNQPQHF.

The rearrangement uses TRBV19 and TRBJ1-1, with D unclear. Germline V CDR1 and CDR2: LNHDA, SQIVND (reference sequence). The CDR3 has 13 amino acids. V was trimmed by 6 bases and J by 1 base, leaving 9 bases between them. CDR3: CASRAGGNTEAFF. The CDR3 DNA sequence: TGTGCCAGTAGGGCGGGCGGGAACACTGAAGCTTTCTTT.

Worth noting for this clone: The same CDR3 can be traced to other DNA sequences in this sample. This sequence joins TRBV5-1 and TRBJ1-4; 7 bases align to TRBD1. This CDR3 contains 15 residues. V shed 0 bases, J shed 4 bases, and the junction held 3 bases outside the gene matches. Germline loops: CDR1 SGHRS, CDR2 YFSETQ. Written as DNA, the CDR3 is TGCGCCAGCAGCTTGGGCGACAGGGATAATGAAAAACTGTTTTTT. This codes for CASSLGDRDNEKLFF.

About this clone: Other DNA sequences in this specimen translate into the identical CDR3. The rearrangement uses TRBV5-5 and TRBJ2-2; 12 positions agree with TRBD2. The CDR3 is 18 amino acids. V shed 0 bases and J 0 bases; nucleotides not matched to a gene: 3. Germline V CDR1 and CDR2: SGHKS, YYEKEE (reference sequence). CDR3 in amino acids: CASSLGLAGGPNTGELFF. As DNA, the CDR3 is TGTGCCAGCAGCTTGGGCCTAGCGGGAGGGCCGAACACCGGGGAGCTGTTTTTT.